The 15 T cell receptor beta chains given below trace back to one sample, sequenced in a study of shared clonotypes between healthy human individuals. Repertoires were generated with immunoSEQ multiplex PCR, while TCRdb's copy carries only in-frame clones and drops some. The table includes fewer than 1.6 million clones, approximately 98.5% detected once. Material for sequencing was naive CD4+ T cells sorted from blood. Subset defined: CD45RA+ positively selected. The source of these receptors is a man aged 25 to 45 in good health.

The J gene is TRBJ2-2, the V gene TRBV10-3, with 7 bases matching TRBD1. CDR3 length: 16 residues. V lost 6 bases, J lost 4 bases, and 11 bases stayed unmatched. CDR1 ENHRY and CDR2 SYGVKD come from the germline V gene. Here the CDR3 reads CAIRPDRERGTGELFF. CDR3 coding DNA: TGTGCCATCAGACCCGACAGGGAAAGGGGCACCGGGGAGCTGTTTTTT.

This rearrangement joins TRBV5-6 to TRBJ1-2; TRBD1 is a possible D gene (5 bases). Germline assignment: CDR1 SGHDT and CDR2 YYEEEE. The V and J ends lost 3 bases and 3 bases respectively, with 12 bases between them. CDR3 size: 14 residues. The CDR3 here is CASSSEGFDYGYTF. The CDR3 bases are TGTGCCAGCAGCTCGGAGGGGTTCGACTATGGCTACACCTTC.

This rearrangement joins TRBV5-6 to TRBJ1-5; possible D gene TRBD1, 5 bases. The germline CDR1 and CDR2 sequences are SGHDT and YYEEEE. V was shortened by 1 base and J by 3 bases, with 11 bases between the two germline ends. The CDR3 extends over 15 amino acids. The DNA of the CDR3 is TGTGCCAGCAGCTTGCAAATCAGGGACAATCAGCCCCAGCATTTT. Amino acids: CASSLQIRDNQPQHF.

The CDR3 DNA sequence: TGTGCCAGCAGCTTAGACGCCGGGACAGGGGTCGAGCAGTACTTC. Its translation is CASSLDAGTGVEQYF. This sequence joins TRBV7-2 and TRBJ2-7; 10 bases match TRBD1. This CDR3 comprises 15 residues. Germline-derived CDR1 and CDR2 are SGHTA and FQGNSA. Losses at the gene ends were 1 base for V and 6 bases for J; bases not matched to a gene: 6.

The chain combines TRBV7-2 with TRBJ1-5; possible D gene TRBD1, 6 bases. The CDR3 spans 13 residues. Germline CDR1 and CDR2: SGHTA and FQGNSA. V lost 5 bases and J 7 bases, leaving 12 bases between the germline ends. This chain's CDR3 is CASSVRGVQPQHF. CDR3 bases: TGTGCCAGCAGCGTAAGGGGGGTGCAGCCCCAGCATTTT.

This rearrangement joins TRBV6-5 to TRBJ2-7, with 9 bases identical to TRBD1. The CDR3 is made up of 15 amino acids. Germline V gene lookup returns CDR1 MNHEY and CDR2 SVGAGI. V shed 7 bases, J shed 1 base, and the junction held 8 bases outside the gene matches. CDR3 coding DNA: TGTGCCAGCAAGGGGGGGGGACAGGGATCCTACGAGCAGTACTTC. Translation: CASKGGGQGSYEQYF.

The chain links TRBV28 to TRBJ2-3, with 12 nucleotides matching TRBD2. Germline CDR1 and CDR2: MDHEN and SYDVKM. J was trimmed by 4 bases and V by 7 bases; bases with no gene match: 12. The CDR3 consists of 17 residues. The CDR3 coding sequence is TGTGCCAGCAAGCCTAGCGGGAGGGCCCCAAGTGCAGATACGCAGTATTTT. As protein: CASKPSGRAPSADTQYF.

V and J are TRBV7-9 and TRBJ2-3; D is unclear. Looked up from germline, CDR1 is SEHNR and CDR2 is FQNEAQ (reference sequence). The CDR3 spans 14 residues. The V end lost 7 bases, the J end lost 4 bases, and 15 bases lay between the germline ends. The CDR3 loop is CASTIPTAPDTQYF. For the CDR3, the DNA is TGTGCCAGCACCATCCCGACGGCACCAGATACGCAGTATTTT.

The rearrangement joins TRBV5-1 to TRBJ1-1; D gene unclear. V lost 4 bases and J lost 2, with 12 bases in between. CDR1 is SGHRS, CDR2 YFSETQ, per germline. The CDR3 length is 14 residues. CDR3 protein: CASSPQLFNTEAFF. DNA for the CDR3: TGCGCCAGCAGCCCTCAGTTATTCAACACTGAAGCTTTCTTT.

The chain is built from TRBV2 and TRBJ2-7, with 7 bases fitting TRBD1. Germline V gene data show CDR1 as SNHLY and CDR2 as FYNNEI. Trimming took 5 bases from V and 5 from J; bases not matched to a gene: 9. The CDR3 extends over 14 amino acids. CDR3 bases: TGTGCCAGCAGTCAAGAGACAGGGTTCCACGAGCAGTACTTC. Amino acid sequence: CASSQETGFHEQYF.

J is TRBJ2-1 and V is TRBV7-9, with TRBD2 as a possible D gene (5 bases). V lost 2 bases and J 9 bases, leaving 14 bases between the germline ends. CDR3 length: 14 amino acids. Germline CDR1 is SEHNR and CDR2 is FQNEAQ (reference sequence). CDR3 sequence reads: CASSLKTGSGEQFF. In nucleotides, the CDR3 is TGTGCCAGCAGCTTAAAGACGGGAAGTGGTGAGCAGTTCTTC.

CDR3 sequence (DNA): TGCGCCAGCAGTTTGATAGCGGACAATGAGCAGTTCTTC. It yields the protein CASSLIADNEQFF. The V gene is TRBV5-1, the J gene TRBJ2-1, with a weak D call TRBD2 (6 bases). The CDR3 has 13 amino acids. Germline lookup yields CDR1 SGHRS and CDR2 YFSETQ. V lost 5 bases and J lost 5, with 11 bases in between. The entire variable domain, with the rest obtained from reference TRBV5-1 and TRBJ2-1, is as follows: KAGVTQTPRYLIKTRGQQVTLSCSPISGHRSVSWYQQTPGQGLQFLFEYFSETQRNKGNFPGRFSGRQFSNSRSEMNVSTLELGDSALYLCASSLIADNEQFFGPGTRLTVL.

Turning to this clone: The sample has other DNA sequences that encode this CDR3 too. This chain uses TRBV18 with TRBJ1-1; D unresolved. V gave up 1 base and J gave up 0 bases, with 6 bases separating them. Germline V gene data show CDR1 as KGHSH and CDR2 as LQKENI. The CDR3 is made up of 14 amino acids. This CDR3 reads CASSPQRLNTEAFF. CDR3 coding DNA: TGTGCCAGCTCACCACAGCGCCTGAACACTGAAGCTTTCTTT.

This chain uses TRBV7-2 with TRBJ1-3; tentatively, D is TRBD1 (6 bases). Looked up from germline, CDR1 is SGHTA and CDR2 is FQGNSA. The ends were cut back, 3 bases at V and 4 bases at J, with 13 bases in the middle. The CDR3 covers 15 residues. CDR3 amino acids: CASSFRTALGNTIYF. In DNA form, the CDR3 reads TGTGCCAGCAGCTTCAGGACAGCTCTGGGAAACACCATATATTTT.

A word on this clone: This same CDR3 is encoded by further DNA sequences in the sample. The V and J genes are TRBV29-1 and TRBJ2-2; TRBD2 matches 13 bases. Germline V gene sequence: CDR1 SQVTM, CDR2 ANQGSEA. Trimming cost V 6 bases and J 2 bases; bases outside gene matches: 0. This CDR3 spans 14 amino acids. The CDR3 spells CSVGLAGNTGELFF. CDR3 nucleotide sequence: TGCAGCGTGGGACTAGCGGGAAACACCGGGGAGCTGTTTTTT.